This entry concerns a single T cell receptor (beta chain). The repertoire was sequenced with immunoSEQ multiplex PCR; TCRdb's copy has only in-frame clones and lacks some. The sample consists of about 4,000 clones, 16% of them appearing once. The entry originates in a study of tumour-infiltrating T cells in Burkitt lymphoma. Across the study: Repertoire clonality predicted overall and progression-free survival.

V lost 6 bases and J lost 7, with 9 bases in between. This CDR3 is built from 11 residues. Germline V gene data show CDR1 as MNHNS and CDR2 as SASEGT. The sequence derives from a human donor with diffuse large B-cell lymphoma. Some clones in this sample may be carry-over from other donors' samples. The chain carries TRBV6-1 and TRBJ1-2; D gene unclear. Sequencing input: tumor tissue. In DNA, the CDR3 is TGTGCCAGCAGGGCCCGGGGTGGCTACACCTTC. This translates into CASRARGGYTF.